This T cell receptor beta chain was recovered during a study of control samples from healthy donors and cancer patients. The CDR3 totals 13 residues. Trimming stripped 7 bases from V and 7 bases from J, with 11 bases between. Measured with immunoSEQ multiplex PCR; TCRdb has only the in-frame clones, and not every one. The sample contains tens of thousands of clones, approximately 90% of which appear only once. The chain joins TRBV12-3 or TRBV12-4 to TRBJ1-6; D gene uncertain. Sequencing was performed on blood. This TCR was recovered from a man in his fifties or sixties in good health. The CDR3 here is CASMDVSNSPLHF. CDR3 nucleotide sequence: TGTGCCAGCATGGATGTGTCCAATTCACCCCTCCACTTT.